Listed below are T cell receptor beta chains from one sample, sequenced in a study of blood T cells in healthy people across ages. TCRdb called the 5' RACE reads again in MiXCR, with one record for every CDR3 protein. The sample contains around 690,000 distinct CDR3 sequences, around 54% of which appear only once. Sample: blood. These receptor sequences come from a man in his sixties in good health. Each CDR3 is given with its conserved first and last residue. The D gene is left open where the match is weak. Size tells how often a clone was seen (once, few, many) or the class of an expanded clone, and some rows leave it out.

cdr3_length,j_call,v_call,d_call,clone_size,cdr3_aa,cdr3_nt
12,TRBJ1-1,TRBV4-1,-,few,CAGRTVNTEAFF,TGCGCCGGGAGGACGGTGAACACTGAAGCTTTCTTT
15,TRBJ1-2,TRBV9,-,-,CASSVGHSNVGGYTF,TGTGCCAGCAGCGTAGGGCACTCTAATGTAGGGGGCTACACCTTC
15,TRBJ2-7,TRBV6-1,TRBD1,-,CASRTGATNSYEQYF,TGTGCCAGCAGGACAGGGGCAACAAACTCCTACGAGCAGTACTTC
14,TRBJ1-1,TRBV7-9,TRBD1,-,CASSPQGENTEAFF,TGTGCCAGCAGCCCGCAGGGGGAGAACACTGAAGCTTTCTTT
14,TRBJ2-7,TRBV6-1,TRBD1,-,CASSETGRGHEQYF,TGTGCCAGCAGTGAGACCGGAAGGGGGCACGAGCAGTACTTC
13,TRBJ2-7,TRBV20-1,-,-,CSALTGTNYEQYF,TGCAGTGCTTTAACTGGGACCAACTACGAGCAGTACTTC
14,TRBJ1-4,TRBV18,-,-,CASSLRDIAEKLFF,TGTGCCAGCTCACTCCGGGACATCGCCGAAAAACTGTTTTTT
15,TRBJ2-3,TRBV12-3/TRBV12-4,-,-,CASSPIKGTTDTQYF,TGTGCCAGCAGTCCAATAAAAGGGACCACAGATACGCAGTATTTT
12,TRBJ1-2,TRBV28,-,-,CASRARIYGYTF,TGTGCCAGCAGGGCTAGGATCTATGGCTACACCTTC
15,TRBJ1-3,TRBV7-2,-,-,CASSPGGGTGNTIYF,TGTGCCAGCAGCCCTGGAGGGGGAACTGGAAACACCATATATTTT
13,TRBJ1-2,TRBV29-1,-,-,CSVNAGDRYGYTF,TGCAGCGTCAACGCAGGGGATCGCTATGGCTACACCTTC
18,TRBJ2-1,TRBV6-1,-,few,CASSPTAASATNYNEQFF,TGTGCCAGCAGTCCCACCGCGGCTAGCGCTACAAACTACAATGAGCAGTTCTTC
15,TRBJ1-2,TRBV7-2,-,-,CASSLVLFQGSGYTF,TGTGCCAGCAGCTTAGTCCTTTTTCAGGGGTCGGGCTACACCTTC
13,TRBJ2-1,TRBV4-2,TRBD2,-,CASRAGVWNEQFF,TGTGCCAGCAGAGCGGGGGTTTGGAATGAGCAGTTCTTC
17,TRBJ2-2,TRBV3-1,-,-,CASSQEWQSPNTGELFF,TGTGCCAGCAGCCAAGAATGGCAGAGCCCGAACACCGGGGAGCTGTTTTTT
16,TRBJ1-1,TRBV5-1,TRBD1,-,CASSLQGGIGSTEAFF,TGCGCCAGCAGCTTACAGGGGGGGATCGGTTCGACTGAAGCTTTCTTT
14,TRBJ2-7,TRBV6-1,TRBD1,-,CASSARRTGLEQYF,TGTGCCAGCAGTGCCCGAAGGACAGGGCTCGAGCAGTACTTC
15,TRBJ2-1,TRBV12-3/TRBV12-4,-,-,CASSFQSLGASQQFF,TGTGCCAGCAGTTTCCAGTCACTGGGGGCATCACAGCAGTTCTTC
14,TRBJ1-1,TRBV29-1,-,-,CSVDHSDANTEAFF,TGCAGCGTTGACCATTCCGACGCGAACACTGAAGCTTTCTTT
17,TRBJ2-2,TRBV21-1,-,once,CASSKASAGTYTGELFF,TGTGCCAGCAGCAAAGCTTCGGCAGGGACCTACACCGGGGAGCTGTTTTTT
12,TRBJ2-7,TRBV3-1,-,few,CASSQKNYEQYF,TGTGCCAGCAGCCAGAAGAACTACGAGCAGTACTTC
12,TRBJ2-1,TRBV27,TRBD1,-,CASSLPGGEQFF,TGTGCCAGCAGTTTACCAGGGGGTGAGCAGTTCTTC
16,TRBJ1-6,TRBV21-1,-,-,CASSKASGRSNSPLHF,TGTGCCAGCAGCAAAGCGTCCGGACGGAGCAATTCACCCCTCCACTTT
18,TRBJ1-1,TRBV6-5,-,-,CASSYSIDPGAGDTEAFF,TGTGCCAGCAGTTACTCGATTGATCCAGGGGCGGGGGACACTGAAGCTTTCTTT
15,TRBJ2-3,TRBV20-1,TRBD1,-,CSADRGLSTTDTQYF,TGCAGTGCGGACAGGGGGCTAAGTACGACAGATACGCAGTATTTT
11,TRBJ1-1,TRBV3-1,-,-,CASSQGTEAFF,TGTGCCAGCAGCCAAGGGACAGAGGCTTTCTTT
16,TRBJ2-4,TRBV20-1,-,-,CSARVLQGLAKNIQYF,TGCAGTGCTAGAGTGTTACAGGGATTAGCCAAAAACATTCAGTACTTC
15,TRBJ2-5,TRBV7-9,TRBD1,few,CASSLVDRGEETQYF,TGTGCCAGCAGCTTGGTAGACAGGGGGGAAGAGACCCAGTACTTC
13,TRBJ2-4,TRBV6-6,-,-,CASSHDRLNIQYF,TGTGCCAGCAGTCACGACAGGTTAAACATTCAGTACTTC
16,TRBJ1-4,TRBV7-9,-,-,CASSLAGVATNEKLFF,TGTGCCAGCAGCTTAGCGGGAGTTGCAACTAATGAAAAACTGTTTTTT
16,TRBJ1-4,TRBV6-6,-,-,CASSYGEAVRTEKLFF,TGTGCCAGCAGTTATGGTGAGGCCGTGCGGACTGAAAAACTGTTTTTT
15,TRBJ1-2,TRBV24-1,-,few,CATSDSPNPNYGYTF,TGTGCCACCAGTGATTCCCCGAACCCTAACTATGGCTACACCTTC
14,TRBJ1-2,TRBV7-9,TRBD1,-,CASSPADRAHGYTF,TGTGCCAGCAGCCCCGCGGACAGGGCGCATGGCTACACCTTC
15,TRBJ2-5,TRBV15,-,many,CATSKGDSHQETQYF,TGTGCCACCAGCAAGGGGGACTCCCACCAAGAGACCCAGTACTTC
13,TRBJ1-6,TRBV11-2,-,-,CASSPRVDSPLHF,TGTGCCAGCAGCCCCCGCGTGGATTCACCCCTCCACTTT
15,TRBJ2-3,TRBV12-3/TRBV12-4,TRBD2,-,CASSFARGGPDTQYF,TGTGCCAGCAGTTTCGCCCGGGGGGGCCCAGATACGCAGTATTTT
15,TRBJ2-3,TRBV20-1,TRBD2,-,CSATPGTRRGDTQYF,TGCAGTGCAACCCCCGGGACTAGGAGGGGAGATACGCAGTATTTT
14,TRBJ2-1,TRBV20-1,-,few,CSARDFGGGLEQFF,TGCAGTGCTAGAGATTTCGGCGGGGGCCTTGAGCAGTTCTTC
15,TRBJ1-5,TRBV5-6,TRBD1,-,CASSQDRGLGQPQHF,TGTGCCAGCAGCCAGGACAGGGGGCTCGGTCAGCCCCAGCATTTT
17,TRBJ2-3,TRBV4-1,-,-,CASSQDGRPGITDTQYF,TGCGCCAGCAGCCAAGATGGGCGGCCAGGGATCACAGATACGCAGTATTTT
15,TRBJ2-1,TRBV20-1,-,few,CSANTWGVGEHEQFF,TGCAGTGCCAATACTTGGGGGGTGGGGGAGCATGAGCAGTTCTTC
14,TRBJ1-4,TRBV5-1,-,-,CASSFLPGGEKLFF,TGCGCCAGCAGCTTTTTGCCTGGCGGGGAAAAACTGTTTTTT
17,TRBJ1-4,TRBV20-1,TRBD1,-,CSARKYRDSGRSEKLFF,TGCAGTGCTAGAAAGTACCGGGACAGCGGGAGGAGTGAAAAACTGTTTTTT
16,TRBJ2-5,TRBV6-1,TRBD2,-,CASSSRGGTYQETQYF,TGTGCCAGCAGTTCCCGCGGGGGGACGTACCAAGAGACCCAGTACTTC
14,TRBJ2-5,TRBV7-9,-,-,CASSSGLSGQTQYF,-
14,TRBJ2-3,TRBV29-1,-,few,CSVESALGTDTQYF,TGCAGCGTTGAAAGTGCGTTGGGCACAGATACGCAGTATTTT
18,TRBJ2-4,TRBV4-1,TRBD2,-,CASRDSLAGELAKNIQYF,TGCGCCAGCAGGGATTCACTAGCGGGGGAGCTAGCCAAAAACATTCAGTACTTC
14,TRBJ2-4,TRBV10-3,-,-,CAIREPSAGTIQYF,TGTGCCATCAGGGAGCCGAGTGCCGGGACCATTCAGTACTTC
15,TRBJ2-5,TRBV7-2,TRBD2,-,CASSSNRLAQETQYF,TGTGCCAGCAGTTCCAATCGACTAGCCCAAGAGACCCAGTACTTC